The 7 T cell receptor beta chains presented below share a single source sample, sequenced in a study of T cell responses to AZD1222 COVID-19 vaccine (dated by TCRdb to the early 2020s). The time point label of this sample denotes: baseline before first vaccination. Libraries were prepared through the immunoSEQ multiplex PCR assay. TCRdb carries this immuneACCESS record with in-frame sequences only. Its versions omit some clonotypes, under half of them owing to an unresolved V gene in the studies checked, with the rest unexplained. For this sample the table gives tens of thousands of clones, of which approximately 80% were detected only once. Roughly 12% of the sample belongs to the ten largest clones. Sequenced material: peripheral blood, taken on day 0 of AZD1222 vaccination. The receptors stem from an adult in good health.

The rearrangement joins TRBV6-2 or TRBV6-3 to TRBJ2-3; 10 bases are a match to TRBD2. This CDR3 contains 14 residues. Germline CDR1 and CDR2: MNHEY and SVGEGT. Germline trimming cut 8 bases from V and 5 bases from J; bases unmatched to any gene: 7. The DNA for the CDR3 is TGTGCCAGCGGCCAGCGGGGGGGCCGAGATACGCAGTATTTT. Protein sequence: CASGQRGGRDTQYF.

This sequence joins TRBV6-4 and TRBJ2-3, with 10 bases aligning to TRBD2. The germline CDR1 and CDR2 sequences are MRHNA and SNTAGT. Trimming took 6 bases from V and 0 from J; bases not matched to a gene: 3. The CDR3 has 15 amino acids. The CDR3 is CASSSGGGSTDTQYF. Written as DNA, the CDR3 is TGTGCCAGCAGCAGCGGGGGGGGGAGCACAGATACGCAGTATTTT.

This chain connects TRBV4-1 to TRBJ2-3; 7 bases line up with TRBD2. Germline V gives CDR1 MGHRA, CDR2 YSYEKL. This CDR3 contains 13 residues. V gave up 4 bases and J gave up 6 bases; unmatched junction bases: 4. DNA for the CDR3: TGCGCCAGCAGCCTTAGCGGGTGGGATACGCAGTATTTT. Amino acids: CASSLSGWDTQYF.

The CDR3 region has the DNA TGTGCCAGCAGCTTTACCCTCGGGGGACGGTCCTACAATGAGCAGTTCTTC. It is translated as CASSFTLGGRSYNEQFF. The chain uses TRBV27 and TRBJ2-1, with D maybe TRBD2 (6 bases). There are 17 residues in the CDR3. In germline, CDR1 is MNHEY, CDR2 SMNVEV (reference sequence). Trimming stripped 6 bases from V and 1 base from J, with 19 bases between.

V gene TRBV11-2 combines with J gene TRBJ1-1; D is possibly TRBD1 (6 bases). The V end lost 5 bases, the J end lost 1 base, and 14 bases lay between the germline ends. Germline V CDR1 and CDR2: SGHAT, FQNNGV. The CDR3 contains 15 residues. CDR3 sequence: CASSPGGAGNTEAFF. The CDR3 region has the DNA TGTGCCAGCAGCCCGGGGGGCGCGGGGAACACTGAAGCTTTCTTT.

In its sample, this clone was seen a few times. The chain links TRBV7-6 to TRBJ2-7, with D possibly matching TRBD1 (5 bases). V was clipped by 5 bases and J by 2 bases, with 16 bases between them. Germline loops: CDR1 SGHVS, CDR2 FNYEAQ. The CDR3 contains 15 residues. CDR3 in amino acids: CASSLDSQPPYEQYF. CDR3 DNA: TGTGCCAGCAGCCTCGACAGCCAACCTCCCTACGAGCAGTACTTC.

The genes are TRBV7-9 and TRBJ2-2, with a possible D match to TRBD1 (6 bases). The CDR3 runs to 16 residues. CDR1 and CDR2 from the germline V gene are SEHNR and FQNEAQ (reference sequence). Trimming removed 0 bases at V and 4 bases at J, with 12 bases between. The CDR3 loop is CASSLADTGFTGELFF. CDR3 DNA: TGTGCCAGCAGCTTAGCGGATACAGGGTTCACCGGGGAGCTGTTTTTT.